The clone carrying this TCR beta chain was counted only a few times. These data originate in a study of T cell changes during pregnancy in multiple sclerosis. Germline V CDR1 and CDR2: MGHRA, YSYEKL. CDR3 size: 16 residues. V lost 4 bases and J lost 2, with 18 bases in between. The table came from immunoSEQ multiplex PCR; TCRdb's copy has only in-frame clones and leaves some out. Of tens of thousands of clones in the sample, about 92% were seen once. V gene TRBV4-1 combines with J gene TRBJ2-7, with a possible D match to TRBD2 (7 bases). The receptor was derived from a female donor in good health, enrolled as a control in a pregnancy study. The sequenced sample was peripheral blood, obtained in the second trimester of pregnancy. CDR3 coding DNA: TGCGCCAGCAGCCCCTCCCGAAGGGGGGGAACCTACGAGCAGTACTTC. Its translation: CASSPSRRGGTYEQYF.